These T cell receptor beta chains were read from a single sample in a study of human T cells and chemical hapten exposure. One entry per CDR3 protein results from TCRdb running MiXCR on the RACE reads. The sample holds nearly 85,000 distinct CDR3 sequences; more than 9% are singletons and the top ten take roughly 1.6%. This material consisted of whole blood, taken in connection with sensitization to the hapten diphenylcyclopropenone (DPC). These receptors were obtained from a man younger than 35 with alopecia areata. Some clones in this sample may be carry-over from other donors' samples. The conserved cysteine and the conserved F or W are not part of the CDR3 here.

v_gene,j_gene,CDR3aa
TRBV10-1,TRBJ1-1,ASSESMSRAF
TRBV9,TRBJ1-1,ASSHQGQGEGEAF
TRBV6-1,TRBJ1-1,ASMEQQNTEAF
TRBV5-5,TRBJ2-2,ASSLGDSNTGELF
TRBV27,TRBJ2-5,ASRPVDRGLETQY
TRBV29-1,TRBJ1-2,SGTDIYGYT
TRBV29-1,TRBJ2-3,SVRTGTLTTDTQY
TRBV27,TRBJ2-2,ASPQGGNTGELF
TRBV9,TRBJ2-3,ASRQGQGGPDTQY
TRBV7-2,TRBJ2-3,ASSTRLAGAGDTQY
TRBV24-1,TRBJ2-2,ATSDFAGSTGELF
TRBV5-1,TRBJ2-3,ASSLGGGPDTQY
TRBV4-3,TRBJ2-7,ASSPTGTTAYEQY
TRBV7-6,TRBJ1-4,ASQPSPGNEKLF
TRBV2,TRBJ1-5,ASGRGTQSNQPQH
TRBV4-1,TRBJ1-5,ASSQREATKQPQH
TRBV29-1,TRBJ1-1,SVGRASTTEAF
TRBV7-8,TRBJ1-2,ASSSLTGGGYT
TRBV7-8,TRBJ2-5,ASRRQGAGETQY
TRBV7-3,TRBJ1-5,ASSLTGDQPQH
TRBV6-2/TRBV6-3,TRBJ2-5,ASSYFDDGETQY
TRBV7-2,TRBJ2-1,ASSFAMGNEQF
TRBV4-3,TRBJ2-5,ASSLEGGETQY
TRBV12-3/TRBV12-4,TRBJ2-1,ASSLGGGAKEQF
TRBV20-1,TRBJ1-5,SLTEGGRQPQH